This T cell receptor (beta chain) comes out of a study of shared clonotypes between healthy human individuals. Across the study: Researchers drew samples from a couple of women and a few men aged 18 to 49.

It was CD45RO-negative cells, positively selected for CCR7, that made up naive CD8 cells, with terminally differentiated effector memory CD45RA+ cells excluded. Germline V gives CDR1 MNHEY, CDR2 SMNVEV (reference sequence). Trimming removed 3 bases at V and 3 bases at J, with 11 bases between. The CDR3 totals 14 residues. Generated by immunoSEQ multiplex PCR, the TCRdb table keeps only in-frame clones and is missing some. The table lists just over 2,000,000 clones, over 85% of them singletons. What was sequenced was naive CD8+ T cells sorted from blood. The receptor was derived from a man aged 18 to 35 in good health. This rearrangement joins TRBV27 to TRBJ2-5, with D perhaps TRBD1 (6 bases). As DNA, the CDR3 is TGTGCCAGCAGTTTTACGGCAGGGGAAGAGACCCAGTACTTC. Protein sequence: CASSFTAGEETQYF.